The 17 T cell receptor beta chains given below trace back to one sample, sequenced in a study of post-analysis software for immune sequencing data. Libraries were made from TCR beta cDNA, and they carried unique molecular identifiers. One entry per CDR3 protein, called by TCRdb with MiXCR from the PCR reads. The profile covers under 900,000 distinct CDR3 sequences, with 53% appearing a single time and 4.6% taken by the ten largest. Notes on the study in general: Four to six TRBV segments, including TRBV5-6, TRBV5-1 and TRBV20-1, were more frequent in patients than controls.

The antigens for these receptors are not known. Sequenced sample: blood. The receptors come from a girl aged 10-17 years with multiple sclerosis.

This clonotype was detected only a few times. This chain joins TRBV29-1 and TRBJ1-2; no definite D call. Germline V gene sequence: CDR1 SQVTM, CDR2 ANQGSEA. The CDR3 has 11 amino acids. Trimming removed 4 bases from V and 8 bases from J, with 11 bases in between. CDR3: CSVAGSFGYTF. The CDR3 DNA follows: TGCAGCGTTGCCGGGTCTTTCGGCTACACCTTC.

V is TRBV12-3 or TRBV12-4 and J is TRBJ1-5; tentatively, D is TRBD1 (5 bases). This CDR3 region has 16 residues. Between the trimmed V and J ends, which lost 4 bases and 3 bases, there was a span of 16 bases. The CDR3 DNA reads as TGTGCCAGCAGTTCCTGGGGGATGGGACCCAATCAGCCCCAGCATTTT. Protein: CASSSWGMGPNQPQHF.

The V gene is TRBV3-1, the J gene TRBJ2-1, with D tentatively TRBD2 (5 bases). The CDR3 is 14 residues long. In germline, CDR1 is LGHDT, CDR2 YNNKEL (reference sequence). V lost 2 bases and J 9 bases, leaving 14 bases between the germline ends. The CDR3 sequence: CASSQNAAASEQFF. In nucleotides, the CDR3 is TGTGCCAGCAGCCAAAACGCAGCGGCCAGTGAGCAGTTCTTC.

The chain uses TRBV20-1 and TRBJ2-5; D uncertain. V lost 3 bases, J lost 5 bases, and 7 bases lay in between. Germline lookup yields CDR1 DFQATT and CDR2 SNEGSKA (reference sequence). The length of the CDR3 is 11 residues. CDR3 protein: CSASFPETQYF. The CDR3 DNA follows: TGCAGTGCTAGTTTCCCGGAGACCCAGTACTTC.

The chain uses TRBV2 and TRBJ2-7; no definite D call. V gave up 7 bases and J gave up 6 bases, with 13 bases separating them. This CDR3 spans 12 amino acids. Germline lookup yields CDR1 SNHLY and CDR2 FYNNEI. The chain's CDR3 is CASTNAATEQYF. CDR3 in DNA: TGTGCCAGCACCAATGCGGCGACCGAGCAGTACTTC. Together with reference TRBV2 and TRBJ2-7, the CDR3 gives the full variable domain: EPEVTQTPSHQVTQMGQEVILRCVPISNHLYFYWYRQILGQKVEFLVSFYNNEISEKSEIFDDQFSVERPDGSNFTLKIRSTKLEDSAMYFCASTNAATEQYFGPGTRLTVT.

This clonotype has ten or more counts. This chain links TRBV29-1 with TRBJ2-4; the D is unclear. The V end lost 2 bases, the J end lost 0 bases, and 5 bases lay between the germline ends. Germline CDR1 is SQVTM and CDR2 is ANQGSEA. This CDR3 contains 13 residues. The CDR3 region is CSVEQLAKNIQYF. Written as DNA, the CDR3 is TGCAGCGTTGAACAATTAGCCAAAAACATTCAGTACTTC.

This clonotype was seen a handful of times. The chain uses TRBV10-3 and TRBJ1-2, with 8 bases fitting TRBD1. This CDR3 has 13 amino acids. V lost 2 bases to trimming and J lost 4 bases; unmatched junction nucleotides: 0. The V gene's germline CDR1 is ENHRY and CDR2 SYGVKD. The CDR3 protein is CAISETGGYGYTF. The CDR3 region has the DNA TGTGCCATCAGTGAGACAGGGGGCTATGGCTACACCTTC.

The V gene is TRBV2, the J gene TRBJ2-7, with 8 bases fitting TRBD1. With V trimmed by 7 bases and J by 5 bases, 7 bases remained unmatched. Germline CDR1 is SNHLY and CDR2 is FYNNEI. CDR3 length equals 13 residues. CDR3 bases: TGTGCCAGCATCGACAGGGGAAGGCACGAGCAGTACTTC. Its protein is CASIDRGRHEQYF. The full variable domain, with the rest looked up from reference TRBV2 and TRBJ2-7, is EPEVTQTPSHQVTQMGQEVILRCVPISNHLYFYWYRQILGQKVEFLVSFYNNEISEKSEIFDDQFSVERPDGSNFTLKIRSTKLEDSAMYFCASIDRGRHEQYFGPGTRLTVT.

This CDR3 is CATRDNQETQYF. The DNA of the CDR3 is TGTGCCACCAGGGACAACCAAGAGACCCAGTACTTC. V is TRBV24-1 and J is TRBJ2-5; D may be TRBD1 (5 bases). V gave up 7 bases and J gave up 0 bases, with 5 bases separating them. The CDR3 has 12 residues. Germline V gene sequence: CDR1 KGHDR, CDR2 SFDVKD.

The CDR3 DNA follows: TGTGCCAGCAGCTTAGATCCGGTTACGCAGTATTTT. Its protein product is CASSLDPVTQYF. The chain is built from TRBV11-2 and TRBJ2-3; D is undetermined. V was trimmed by 0 bases and J by 8 bases, leaving 6 bases between them. The CDR3 has 12 residues. Germline values: CDR1 SGHAT, CDR2 FQNNGV.

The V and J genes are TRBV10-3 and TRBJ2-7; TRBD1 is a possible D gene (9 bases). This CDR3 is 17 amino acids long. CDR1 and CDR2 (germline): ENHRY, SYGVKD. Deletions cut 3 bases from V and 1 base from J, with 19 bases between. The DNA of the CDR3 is TGTGCCATCAGTGATGTGGTAGCGGGACAGGGTTCCTACGAGCAGTACTTC. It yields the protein CAISDVVAGQGSYEQYF.

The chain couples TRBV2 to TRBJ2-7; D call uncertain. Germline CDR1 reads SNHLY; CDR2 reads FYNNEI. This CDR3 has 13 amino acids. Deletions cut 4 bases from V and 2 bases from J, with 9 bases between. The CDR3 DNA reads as TGTGCCAGCAGTGGGACGGCCCCCTACGAGCAGTACTTC. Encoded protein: CASSGTAPYEQYF. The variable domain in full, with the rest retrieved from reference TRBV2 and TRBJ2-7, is EPEVTQTPSHQVTQMGQEVILRCVPISNHLYFYWYRQILGQKVEFLVSFYNNEISEKSEIFDDQFSVERPDGSNFTLKIRSTKLEDSAMYFCASSGTAPYEQYFGPGTRLTVT.

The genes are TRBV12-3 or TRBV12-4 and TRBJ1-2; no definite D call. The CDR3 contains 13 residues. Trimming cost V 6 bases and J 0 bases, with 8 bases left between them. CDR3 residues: CASRGGPNYGYTF. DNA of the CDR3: TGTGCCAGCAGGGGAGGACCTAACTATGGCTACACCTTC.

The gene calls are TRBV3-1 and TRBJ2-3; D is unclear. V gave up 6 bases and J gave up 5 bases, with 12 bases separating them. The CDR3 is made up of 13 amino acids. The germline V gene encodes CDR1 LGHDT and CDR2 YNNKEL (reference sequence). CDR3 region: CASRPSIIDTQYF. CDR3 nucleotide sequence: TGTGCCAGCAGACCGTCCATTATAGATACGCAGTATTTT.

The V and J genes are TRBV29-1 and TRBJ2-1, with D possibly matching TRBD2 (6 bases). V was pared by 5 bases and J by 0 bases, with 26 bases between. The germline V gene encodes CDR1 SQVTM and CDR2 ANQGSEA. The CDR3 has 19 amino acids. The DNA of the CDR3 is TGCAGCGTTTTGCTCAAGTTAGCGGCCCGACGGAGCTCCTACAATGAGCAGTTCTTC. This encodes CSVLLKLAARRSSYNEQFF.

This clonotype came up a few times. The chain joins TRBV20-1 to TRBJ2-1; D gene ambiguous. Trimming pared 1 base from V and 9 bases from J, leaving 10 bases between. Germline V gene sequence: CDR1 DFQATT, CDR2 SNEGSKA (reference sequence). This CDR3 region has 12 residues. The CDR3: CSARALVPEQFF. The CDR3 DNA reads TGCAGTGCTAGAGCCCTAGTTCCTGAGCAGTTCTTC.

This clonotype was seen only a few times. Here the CDR3 reads CSVDKEVRDRETQYF. CDR3 nucleotide sequence: TGCAGCGTTGACAAGGAAGTACGTGACCGGGAGACCCAGTACTTC. The J gene is TRBJ2-5, the V gene TRBV29-1; D not certain. This CDR3 has 15 residues. CDR1 and CDR2 from the germline V gene are SQVTM and ANQGSEA. V was shortened by 3 bases and J by 5 bases, with 19 bases between the two germline ends.